This T cell receptor beta chain was identified during a study of tumor-infiltrating lymphocytes in primary liver carcinoma. With a constant-region primer, TCR beta cDNA was made from around 530 ng of total RNA. Each TCR beta library was derived from three nested multiplex PCR rounds that employed slightly modified ARM-PCR. Both of the initial two PCR rounds ran for about 9 cycles and employed TRBV1-TRBV30 forward primers alongside a C-beta reverse primer. TCRdb independently ran MiXCR on the multiplex PCR reads; one entry per CDR3 protein. The sample lists approximately 30,000 distinct CDR3 sequences, around two thirds occurring once. Concerning this clonotype: As yet, its antigen is unknown.

Total RNA and DNA came together from about 19-30 mg of bulk tissue without cell sorting. Surgeons resected the patients' primary liver carcinomas. Viable tumor cells exceeded 85% in all tumor samples. Study outcomes and limitations: Tumor region pairs showed greater overlap than either tumor-adjacent or tumor-blood pairs did.

The V and J ends lost 2 bases and 6 bases, in that order; junction bases with no gene match: 7. CDR1 and CDR2 from the germline V gene are SGHDT and YYEEEE. The CDR3 sequence is 14 residues long. The material sequenced was liver tumor tissue from sampling region 3. The subset: tumor region T3, left-lateral pole. The chain uses TRBV5-6 and TRBJ2-7, with 8 bases that match TRBD1. This sequence originates from a woman aged 25 to 39 with primary liver carcinoma and hepatitis B virus infection. In DNA, the CDR3 is TGTGCCAGCAGCTTTGGGACAGGCGCCTCCGAGCAGTACTTC. This encodes CASSFGTGASEQYF. The full variable domain, completed using reference TRBV5-6 and TRBJ2-7, is DAGVTQSPTHLIKTRGQQVTLRCSPKSGHDTVSWYQQALGQGPQFIFQYYEEEERQRGNFPDRFSGHQFPNYSSELNVNALLLGDSALYLCASSFGTGASEQYFGPGTRLTVT.